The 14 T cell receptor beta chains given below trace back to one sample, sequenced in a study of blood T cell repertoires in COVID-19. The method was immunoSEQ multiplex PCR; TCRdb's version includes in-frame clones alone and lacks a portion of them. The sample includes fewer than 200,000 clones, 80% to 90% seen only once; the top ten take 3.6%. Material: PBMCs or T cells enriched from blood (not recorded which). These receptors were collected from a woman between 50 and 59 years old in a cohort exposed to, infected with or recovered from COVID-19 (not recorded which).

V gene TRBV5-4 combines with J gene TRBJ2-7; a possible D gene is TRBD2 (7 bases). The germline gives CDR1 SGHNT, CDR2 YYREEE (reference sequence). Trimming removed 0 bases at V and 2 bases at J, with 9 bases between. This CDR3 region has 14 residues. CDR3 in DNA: TGTGCCAGCAGCTTGGTGGGGGGGCCCTACGAGCAGTACTTC. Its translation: CASSLVGGPYEQYF.

CDR3 sequence: CASQNRVGGELFF. The CDR3 DNA follows: TGTGCCAGTCAAAACAGGGTAGGAGGGGAGCTGTTTTTT. The rearrangement links TRBV19 to TRBJ2-2, with D possibly TRBD1 on 6 matching bases. Germline assignment: CDR1 LNHDA and CDR2 SQIVND (reference sequence). The CDR3 covers 13 residues. V was cut by 8 bases and J by 8 bases, with 15 bases left in between.

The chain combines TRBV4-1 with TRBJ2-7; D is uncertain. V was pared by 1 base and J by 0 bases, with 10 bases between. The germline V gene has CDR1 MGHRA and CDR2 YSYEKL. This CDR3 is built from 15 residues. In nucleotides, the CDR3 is TGCGCCAGCAGCCAAGGGTCGCGGAGCTCCTACGAGCAGTACTTC. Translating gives CASSQGSRSSYEQYF.

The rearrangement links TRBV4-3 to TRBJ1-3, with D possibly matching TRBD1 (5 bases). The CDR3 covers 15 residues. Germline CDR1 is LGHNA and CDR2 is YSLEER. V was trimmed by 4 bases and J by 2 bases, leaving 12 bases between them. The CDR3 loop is CASSPGGNPGNTIYF. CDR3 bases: TGCGCCAGCAGCCCGGGGGGTAACCCTGGAAACACCATATATTTT.

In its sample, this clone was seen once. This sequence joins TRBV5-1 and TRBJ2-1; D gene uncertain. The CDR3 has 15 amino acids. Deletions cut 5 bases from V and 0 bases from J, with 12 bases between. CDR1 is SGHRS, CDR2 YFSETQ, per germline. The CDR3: CASSVANPSYNEQFF. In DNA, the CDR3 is TGCGCCAGCAGTGTAGCTAATCCCTCCTACAATGAGCAGTTCTTC.

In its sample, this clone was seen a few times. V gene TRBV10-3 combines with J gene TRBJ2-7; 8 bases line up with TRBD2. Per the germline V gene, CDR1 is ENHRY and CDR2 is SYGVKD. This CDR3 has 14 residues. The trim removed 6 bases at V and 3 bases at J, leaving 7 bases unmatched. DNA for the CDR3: TGTGCCATCAGCCGAGCGGGAGTAGACTACGAGCAGTACTTC. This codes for CAISRAGVDYEQYF.

CDR3 residues: CASSLDIDTEAFF. In nucleotides, the CDR3 is TGCGCCAGCAGCTTGGATATCGACACTGAAGCTTTCTTT. The rearrangement joins TRBV5-1 to TRBJ1-1; no clear D gene. This CDR3 has 13 amino acids. Looked up from germline, CDR1 is SGHRS and CDR2 is YFSETQ. The ends were cut back, 0 bases at V and 3 bases at J, with 6 bases in the middle.

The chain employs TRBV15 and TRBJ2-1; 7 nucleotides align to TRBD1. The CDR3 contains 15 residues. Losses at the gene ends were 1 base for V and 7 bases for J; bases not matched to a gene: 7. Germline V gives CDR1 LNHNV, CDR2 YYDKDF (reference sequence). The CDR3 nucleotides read TGTGCCACCAGCAGAGGGCGACAGGGCACTAATGAGCAGTTCTTC. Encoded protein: CATSRGRQGTNEQFF.

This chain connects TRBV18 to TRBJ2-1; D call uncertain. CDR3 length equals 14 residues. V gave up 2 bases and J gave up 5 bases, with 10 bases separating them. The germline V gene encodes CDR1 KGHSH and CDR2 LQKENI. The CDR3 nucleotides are TGTGCCAGCTCACCAGCAATGAACAACAATGAGCAGTTCTTC. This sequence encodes CASSPAMNNNEQFF. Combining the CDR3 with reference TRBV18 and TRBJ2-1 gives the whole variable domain NAGVMQNPRHLVRRRGQEARLRCSPMKGHSHVYWYRQLPEEGLKFMVYLQKENIIDESGMPKERFSAEFPKEGPSILRIQQVVRGDSAAYFCASSPAMNNNEQFFGPGTRLTVL.

This CDR3 is CASSVAGTGSSYEQYF. The CDR3 coding sequence is TGTGCCAGCAGCGTAGCTGGAACCGGGAGCTCCTACGAGCAGTACTTC. The rearrangement links TRBV9 to TRBJ2-7, with D perhaps matching TRBD2 (6 bases). Germline values: CDR1 SGDLS, CDR2 YYNGEE. The CDR3 is 16 residues long. V lost 0 bases and J 0 bases, leaving 13 bases between the germline ends.

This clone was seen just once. The CDR3 bases are TGTGCCAGTAGTATTTTCCTAAGTAAGAAAGCTTTCTTT. Translated, it gives CASSIFLSKKAFF. The rearrangement uses TRBV19 and TRBJ1-1, with D uncertain. The CDR3 extends over 13 amino acids. With 3 bases removed from V and 9 bases from J, the gap between germline ends came to 14 bases. Germline CDR1 reads LNHDA; CDR2 reads SQIVND (reference sequence).

This chain's CDR3 is CASGPGNYGYTF. CDR3 coding DNA: TGTGCCAGCGGCCCGGGGAACTATGGCTACACCTTC. V usage is TRBV12-3 or TRBV12-4 and J usage is TRBJ1-2, with D uncertain. V lost 8 bases and J 2 bases, leaving 9 bases between the germline ends. The CDR3 extends over 12 amino acids.

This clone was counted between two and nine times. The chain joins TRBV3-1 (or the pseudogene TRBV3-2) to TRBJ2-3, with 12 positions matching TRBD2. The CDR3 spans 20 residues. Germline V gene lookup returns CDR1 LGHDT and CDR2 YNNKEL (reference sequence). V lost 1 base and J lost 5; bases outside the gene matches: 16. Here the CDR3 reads CASSQGSGTSGSTRRDTQYF. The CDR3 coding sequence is TGTGCCAGCAGCCAAGGATCCGGGACTAGCGGGTCCACCAGGAGAGATACGCAGTATTTT.

The chain's CDR3 is CASSGGTDYEQYF. DNA for the CDR3: TGTGCCAGCAGTGGGGGGACAGACTACGAGCAGTACTTC. The chain joins TRBV12-3 or TRBV12-4 to TRBJ2-7; D is perhaps TRBD1 (7 bases). The CDR3 covers 13 residues. V was clipped by 5 bases and J by 3 bases, with 11 bases between them.